The clone carrying this T cell receptor (beta chain) was recorded many times. As yet, its antigen is unknown. TCRdb redid the calling of the 5' RACE reads with MiXCR, one entry per CDR3 protein. The repertoire holds around 100,000 distinct CDR3 sequences, with 5.9% as singletons. This record comes from a study of identical twins. Study conclusions and caveats: Twin sharing of out-of-frame TCR alpha was underestimated by models in monozygotic pairs.

Healthy Caucasians supplied all donations. The sequencing sample was made of memory T cells sorted from blood. This clonotype was obtained from a woman aged 45-59 years in good health.

The CDR3 here is CASSSLAGKPTGELFF. As DNA, the CDR3 is TGTGCCAGCAGCTCCCTAGCGGGCAAGCCCACCGGGGAGCTGTTTTTT. This chain connects TRBV11-2 to TRBJ2-2, with 8 bases aligning to TRBD2. This CDR3 has 16 residues. V shed 4 bases and J 4 bases; nucleotides not matched to a gene: 8. Looked up from germline, CDR1 is SGHAT and CDR2 is FQNNGV.